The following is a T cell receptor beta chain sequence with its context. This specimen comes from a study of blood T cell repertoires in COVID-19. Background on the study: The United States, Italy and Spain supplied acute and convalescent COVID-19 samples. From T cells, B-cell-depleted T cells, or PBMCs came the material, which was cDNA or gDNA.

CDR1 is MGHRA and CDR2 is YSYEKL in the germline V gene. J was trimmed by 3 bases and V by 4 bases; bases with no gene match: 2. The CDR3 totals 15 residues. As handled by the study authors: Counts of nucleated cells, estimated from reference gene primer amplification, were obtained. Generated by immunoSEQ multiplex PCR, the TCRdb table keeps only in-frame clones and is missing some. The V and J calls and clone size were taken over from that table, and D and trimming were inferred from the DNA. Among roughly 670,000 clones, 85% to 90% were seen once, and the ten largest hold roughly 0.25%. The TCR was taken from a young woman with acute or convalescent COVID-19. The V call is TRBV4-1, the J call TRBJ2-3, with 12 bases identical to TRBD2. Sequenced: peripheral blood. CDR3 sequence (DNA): TGCGCCAGCAGCCCTAGCGGGGGGGCGACAGATACGCAGTATTTT. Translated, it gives CASSPSGGATDTQYF.